This T cell receptor beta chain derives from a study of CD8 T cells in ankylosing spondylitis (dated by TCRdb to between 2016 and 2019). In the study overall: The study set out to find disease-linked TCR variants by profiling T cell receptor beta repertoires in ankylosing spondylitis patients and healthy donors. In total, the full study cohort was made up of some 100 healthy donors and some 26 ankylosing spondylitis patients. Samples of peripheral blood were taken, and for ankylosing spondylitis patients, synovial fluid was collected as well.

Details on this clonotype: Its antigen has not been determined. The input lacks base qualities; no much larger clone sits a single base away.

Sequencing used an Illumina HiSeq 2500. Quantitative 5'-RACE with molecular barcodes was used to prepare TCR beta libraries. Regarding the original processing steps: A new computational method based on a probabilistic model of VDJ rearrangement was used to identify disease-linked TCR variants. TCRdb applied fastp at Q25 and MiXCR to the public reads, then kept only in-frame beta chains. Each CDR3 protein appears once, grouped with its most common genes and DNA. What appears here as the V and J calls and clone size reflects TCRdb's work, not the paper's. This sample is represented by 200,000 to 250,000 distinct CDR3 sequences; around 16% of them were singletons. Together, the top ten hold approximately 46% of the sample. The germline V gene sets CDR1 to SGHVS and CDR2 to FQNEAQ. The CDR3 starts with the cysteine, ends with the phenylalanine, and has 8 residues. Of all the DNA, just the CDR3 is kept, 24 bases in frame from base 1. Deletion took 8 bases off V and 13 bases off J, with a span of 9 bases between the germline ends.

What the study reported, not specific to this receptor: The disease-linked clones were reported as significantly enriched in matched synovial fluid samples from ankylosing spondylitis patients. In peripheral blood, the disease-linked clones were found at relatively low frequencies and had a CD8+ phenotype. Blood from ankylosing spondylitis patients appeared to be characterized by a TCR beta motif made up of several highly homologous amino acid variants. Some TCR beta motif variants had previously been reported in synovial fluid and blood of reactive arthritis patients, which suggested common disease-initiation mechanisms.

This clonotype was obtained from a male donor with ankylosing spondylitis. The source material was blood, either unsorted or a sorted T cell fraction (not recorded which). The chain couples TRBV7-8 to TRBJ2-7; no D gene can be assigned with confidence. The nucleotides are TGTGCCAGCCCGTGGGGTTACTTC. Its translation reads: CASPWGYF.